This T cell receptor beta chain emerged from a study of CD8 T cells in Susac syndrome. With random hexamers, roughly 0.5 to 1 ug RNA was reverse transcribed. Amplification of TCR beta CDR3 by immunoSEQ multiplex PCR spanned 54 Vbeta and 13 Jbeta. A single record per CDR3 protein comes from TCRdb applying MiXCR to the immunoSEQ multiplex PCR reads. The table includes 150,000 to 200,000 distinct CDR3 sequences, around 96% detected once. V gave up 4 bases and J gave up 5 bases, with 12 bases separating them. The CDR3 is 13 residues long. The germline CDR1 and CDR2 sequences are SGHRS and YFSETQ. The TCR comes from a human donor in good health. The chain has TRBV5-1 and TRBJ2-5; D gene uncertain. The specimen was CD4+ T cells from PBMCs. This CDR3 is CASSQTILETQYF. CDR3 bases: TGCGCCAGCAGCCAGACAATCCTTGAGACCCAGTACTTC.